Presented here are 20 T cell receptor beta chains from one specimen sequenced in a study of T-cell reconstitution after alpha-beta-depleted transplantation in children. Researchers prepared the TCRbeta library using unique molecular identifiers, the study reports. TCRdb reprocessed the PCR reads via MiXCR and lists one record per CDR3 protein. The sample shows over 150,000 distinct CDR3 sequences, about 6.6% of them seen only once. The sequenced sample was PBMCs, obtained before TCRalphabeta/CD19-depleted stem cell transplant. These receptors were collected from a boy younger than 10 with acute lymphoblastic leukemia, due to receive a stem cell transplant.

J is TRBJ2-7 and V is TRBV30; no reliable D call. Between the trimmed V and J ends, which lost 5 bases and 4 bases, there was a span of 9 bases. The CDR3 totals 11 residues. In germline, CDR1 is GTSNPN, CDR2 SVGIG (reference sequence). CDR3: CAWLHQYEQYF. CDR3 bases: TGTGCCTGGTTACACCAATACGAGCAGTACTTC.

Concerning this clonotype: Sequence at one end of the junction differs from germline and may be a read error. The chain links TRBV7-7 to TRBJ1-1; D gene uncertain. From germline, CDR1 is SSHAT and CDR2 FNYEAQ (reference sequence). The CDR3 sequence is 16 residues long. Here the CDR3 DNA reads TGTGCTAGCAACAAAAGGGTGGAATCACCGGGCACTGAAGCTTTCTTT. Its protein product is CASNKRVESPGTEAFF.

This clonotype was seen repeatedly, ten times or more. The chain combines TRBV7-6 with TRBJ1-1; tentative D call: TRBD1 (5 bases). The germline V gene has CDR1 SGHVS and CDR2 FNYEAQ. With 2 bases removed from V and 1 base from J, the gap between germline ends came to 8 bases. The CDR3 length is 14 residues. The chain's CDR3 is CASSLQGGNTEAFF. In DNA, the CDR3 is TGTGCCAGCAGCTTACAGGGCGGGAACACTGAAGCTTTCTTT. Using reference TRBV7-6 and TRBJ1-1 for the parts outside the CDR3, the full variable domain is GAGVSQSPRYKVTKRGQDVALRCDPISGHVSLYWYRQALGQGPEFLTYFNYEAQQDKSGLPNDRFSAERPEGSISTLTIQRTEQRDSAMYRCASSLQGGNTEAFFGQGTRLTVV.

This clonotype was seen more than once but under ten times. J is TRBJ2-7 and V is TRBV11-3, with D perhaps given as TRBD1 or TRBD2 (5 bases each). The CDR3 sequence is 13 residues long. The V end lost 8 bases, the J end lost 3 bases, and 14 bases lay between the germline ends. CDR1 and CDR2 from the germline V gene are SGHNT and YENEEA. The DNA for the CDR3 is TGTGCCAGCGTCCAGGGACCTAGCTACGAGCAGTACTTC. Translated: CASVQGPSYEQYF. The full variable domain, rest sourced from reference TRBV11-3 and TRBJ2-7, is EAGVVQSPRYKIIEKKQPVAFWCNPISGHNTLYWYLQNLGQGPELLIRYENEEAVDDSQLPKDRFSAERLKGVDSTLKIQPAELGDSAVYLCASVQGPSYEQYFGPGTRLTVT.

This clonotype was counted ten times or more. V is TRBV28 and J is TRBJ2-7, with 7 bases matching TRBD2. CDR1 and CDR2 (germline): MDHEN, SYDVKM. The V and J ends lost 1 base and 2 bases, in that order; junction bases with no gene match: 2. CDR3 length equals 14 residues. The CDR3 protein is CASSLSSGPYEQYF. CDR3 coding DNA: TGTGCCAGCAGTTTATCTAGCGGCCCCTACGAGCAGTACTTC.

J is TRBJ1-4 and V is TRBV5-1; a weak D match, TRBD1 (6 bases). Trimming cost V 4 bases and J 6 bases, with 10 bases left between them. The CDR3 is 13 residues long. Germline V gene data show CDR1 as SGHRS and CDR2 as YFSETQ. CDR3 nucleotide sequence: TGCGCCAGCAGCCCTAACAGGGATGAAAAACTGTTTTTT. Amino acids: CASSPNRDEKLFF.

The V and J genes are TRBV28 and TRBJ1-6; D is undetermined. Per germline, CDR1 MDHEN and CDR2 SYDVKM. This CDR3 is 12 amino acids long. Trimming left V 3 bases short and J 8 bases short, with 5 bases between. Written as DNA, the CDR3 is TGTGCCAGCAGTTTGCCCGATTCACCCCTCCACTTT. Amino acid sequence: CASSLPDSPLHF.

The chain has TRBV11-2 and TRBJ2-7, with 10 bases that match TRBD1. Germline values: CDR1 SGHAT, CDR2 FQNNGV. The CDR3 has 15 amino acids. V shed 3 bases, J shed 3 bases, and the junction held 5 bases outside the gene matches. The chain's CDR3 is CASSFWTGGIYEQYF. The CDR3 bases are TGTGCCAGCAGCTTTTGGACAGGGGGAATCTACGAGCAGTACTTC.

This clonotype was detected ten times or more. The genes are TRBV29-1 and TRBJ2-7; the match to TRBD1 covers 7 bases. The CDR3 extends over 13 amino acids. V was pared by 8 bases and J by 0 bases, with 7 bases of the junction left unmatched. The germline gives CDR1 SQVTM, CDR2 ANQGSEA. The CDR3 region has the DNA TGCAGCATCCGGACAGGCATCTCCTACGAGCAGTACTTC. This gives the protein CSIRTGISYEQYF.

This clonotype has a count of ten or more. The chain is built from TRBV5-5 and TRBJ2-5; TRBD1 aligns across 7 bases. The V and J ends lost 2 bases and 5 bases, in that order; junction bases with no gene match: 6. Germline V gives CDR1 SGHKS, CDR2 YYEKEE (reference sequence). This CDR3 comprises 14 residues. The CDR3 DNA reads as TGTGCCAGCAGCTTTCGACAGGGCTGGGAGACCCAGTACTTC. This codes for CASSFRQGWETQYF.

This clonotype was recorded many times. CDR3 sequence: CASSRGAGVDEQFF. The CDR3 nucleotides read TGTGCCAGCAGCCGAGGGGCAGGTGTCGATGAGCAGTTCTTC. The gene calls are TRBV7-2 and TRBJ2-1, with D perhaps assigned TRBD1 or TRBD2 (5 bases each). Trimming stripped 5 bases from V and 8 bases from J, with 16 bases between. The CDR3 contains 14 residues. Germline V lookup: CDR1 SGHTA, CDR2 FQGNSA.

This clonotype occurred many times. The chain employs TRBV9 and TRBJ2-3; D gene ambiguous. The CDR3 covers 14 residues. Trimming removed 0 bases at V and 0 bases at J, with 5 bases between. The V gene's germline CDR1 is SGDLS and CDR2 YYNGEE. CDR3 DNA: TGTGCCAGCAGCGTAGCCCCTAGCACAGATACGCAGTATTTT. This gives the protein CASSVAPSTDTQYF.

In this sample, this clonotype turned up a few times. The rearrangement joins TRBV28 to TRBJ1-1, with D perhaps TRBD1 (5 bases). Deletions cut 5 bases from V and 3 bases from J, with 16 bases between. CDR1 MDHEN and CDR2 SYDVKM come from the germline V gene. This CDR3 is built from 15 residues. CDR3 sequence (DNA): TGTGCCAGCAGTCCCGGGGGGTCGGTGTACACTGAAGCTTTCTTT. Amino acids: CASSPGGSVYTEAFF.

V and J are TRBV28 and TRBJ2-6; D is uncertain. V was cut by 6 bases and J by 0 bases, with 15 bases left in between. Looked up from germline, CDR1 is MDHEN and CDR2 is SYDVKM. The CDR3 spans 17 residues. The CDR3 DNA sequence: TGTGCCAGCAGACCCAGGTGGGCAATCTCTGGGGCCAACGTCCTGACTTTC. It yields the protein CASRPRWAISGANVLTF.

CDR3 DNA: TGTGCCAGCAGCTTGGTCAGAGGGAGCAATCAGCCCCAGCATTTT. Amino acids: CASSLVRGSNQPQHF. This chain joins TRBV5-7 and TRBJ1-5; D not resolved. TRBV5-7 falls under the ORF class, with uncertain function. The CDR3 is 15 residues long. V lost 0 bases, J lost 1 base, and 8 bases lay in between.

This clonotype showed up just a few times. This chain connects TRBV11-2 to TRBJ2-1; D unclear. The CDR3 loop spans 20 amino acids. Germline V lookup: CDR1 SGHAT, CDR2 FQNNGV. The ends were cut back, 2 bases at V and 4 bases at J, with 27 bases in the middle. CDR3 residues: CASSLLRASNPIPLYNEQFF. The CDR3 DNA is TGTGCCAGCAGCTTACTTCGGGCAAGCAACCCCATCCCCCTATACAATGAGCAGTTCTTC.

This clonotype was recorded a few times. V gene TRBV15 combines with J gene TRBJ1-2, with D perhaps TRBD1 (6 bases). V was shortened by 0 bases and J by 2 bases, with 13 bases between the two germline ends. Germline values: CDR1 LNHNV, CDR2 YYDKDF (reference sequence). CDR3 size: 16 residues. CDR3 residues: CATSREVGRGNYGYTF. CDR3 sequence (DNA): TGTGCCACCAGCAGAGAGGTCGGCAGGGGCAACTATGGCTACACCTTC.

This clonotype has a count of ten or more. The V call is TRBV12-3 or TRBV12-4, the J call TRBJ2-1; D not resolved. The CDR3 runs to 13 residues. V dropped 3 bases and J dropped 5 bases, with 8 bases sitting between them. The CDR3 reads CASSFISNNEQFF. DNA for the CDR3: TGTGCCAGCAGTTTTATCAGTAACAATGAGCAGTTCTTC.

This clonotype was seen at least ten times. V and J are TRBV10-2 and TRBJ2-7; 7 nucleotides match TRBD2. The CDR3 loop spans 20 amino acids. The ends lost 0 bases at V and 0 bases at J; junction bases unmatched: 17. Germline CDR1 and CDR2: WSHSY and SAAADI. The CDR3 region is CASSESGAGLSRLFSYEQYF. CDR3 nucleotide sequence: TGCGCCAGCAGTGAGTCAGGCGCGGGACTATCGAGATTGTTCTCCTACGAGCAGTACTTC.

As for this clonotype: This may stem from a read error, because a much larger clone lies one nucleotide away. The rearrangement links TRBV5-6 to TRBJ2-1, with D possibly being TRBD2 (6 bases). The CDR3 totals 15 residues. Between the trimmed V and J ends, which lost 5 bases and 6 bases, there was a span of 18 bases. Per the germline V gene, CDR1 is SGHDT and CDR2 is YYEEEE. CDR3 DNA: TGTGCCAGCAGTTTTGAGTTGCGGGGAATCAATGAGCAGTTCTTC. Encoded protein: CASSFELRGINEQFF.